This T cell receptor (beta chain) was identified during a study of T cell repertoires in cytomegalovirus infection. The overall study: Indications of both CMV infection and matching HLA type were provided by public TCR beta signatures.

One entry per CDR3 protein results from TCRdb running MiXCR on the reads. Of about 830,000 distinct CDR3 sequences listed, 32% were seen once; the top ten hold 9.5% to 15%. Trimming stripped 3 bases from V and 7 bases from J, with 16 bases between. CDR3 length: 16 residues. Germline V lookup: CDR1 MGHRA, CDR2 YSYEKL. This clonotype was recorded a few times. As yet, its antigen is unknown. This chain links TRBV4-1 with TRBJ1-6; D is possibly TRBD1 (6 bases). This sequence was found in a human donor in good health (CMV status not recorded). Some clones in this sample may be carry-over from other donors' samples. The sequencing here drew on cultured CD8+ T cells from PBMCs, taken from culture after CMV antigen stimulation. In nucleotides, the CDR3 is TGCGCCAGCAGCCACCCCCTCGGACAGCCAAATTCACCCCTCCACTTT. This sequence encodes CASSHPLGQPNSPLHF.